This TCR beta chain was sequenced for a study of blood T cell repertoires in COVID-19. With V trimmed by 0 bases and J by 3 bases, 5 bases remained unmatched. CDR3 size: 16 residues. Germline V gene data show CDR1 as SGHNT and CDR2 as YYREEE (reference sequence). The repertoire was sequenced with immunoSEQ multiplex PCR; TCRdb's copy has only in-frame clones and lacks some. The repertoire holds 300,000 to 450,000 clones, with around 87% as singletons. What was sequenced was peripheral blood. J is TRBJ2-2 and V is TRBV5-4; 7 bases are a match to TRBD2. This clonotype originated in a woman between 55 and 75 years old with COVID-19, enrolled during active disease. The CDR3, as DNA: TGTGCCAGCAGCTTGGTCGGCGGGGGATACACCGGGGAGCTGTTTTTT. It codes for CASSLVGGGYTGELFF. Full variable domain (rest looked up from reference TRBV5-4 and TRBJ2-2): ETGVTQSPTHLIKTRGQQVTLRCSSQSGHNTVSWYQQALGQGPQFIFQYYREEENGRGNFPPRFSGLQFPNYSSELNVNALELDDSALYLCASSLVGGGYTGELFFGEGSRLTVL.